One and the same sample provided the 25 T cell receptor beta chains below, sequenced in a study of blood T cell repertoires in COVID-19. The protocol was immunoSEQ multiplex PCR, while the TCRdb copy is restricted to in-frame clones and leaves out a portion. Of some 70,000 clones listed, roughly 91% were seen once; the top ten hold around 7.8%. Sequencing was carried out using peripheral blood. The receptors stem from a man aged 35-49 years with COVID-19, enrolled during active disease.

The genes are TRBV5-6 and TRBJ1-2, with D perhaps TRBD1 (6 bases). The CDR3 contains 16 residues. The germline CDR1 and CDR2 sequences are SGHDT and YYEEEE. Trimming pared 2 bases from V and 3 bases from J, leaving 17 bases between. CDR3 amino acids: CASSLLDRPLDYGYTF. The CDR3, as DNA: TGTGCCAGCAGCTTACTTGACAGGCCCTTGGACTATGGCTACACCTTC.

The chain joins TRBV28 to TRBJ2-1, with 10 bases that match TRBD1. From germline, CDR1 is MDHEN and CDR2 SYDVKM. CDR3 length: 14 amino acids. The V gene end was trimmed by 4 bases and the J gene end by 5 bases; junction bases not matched to a gene: 2. The CDR3 region has the DNA TGTGCCAGCAGTTCCGGGACAGGGGACAATGAGCAGTTCTTC. This encodes CASSSGTGDNEQFF.

This chain joins TRBV2 and TRBJ1-3; 10 bases fit TRBD1. Per germline, CDR1 SNHLY and CDR2 FYNNEI. The V gene end was trimmed by 5 bases and the J gene end by 6 bases; junction bases not matched to a gene: 4. The CDR3 loop spans 14 amino acids. The CDR3 sequence: CASSSGTGENTIYF. The CDR3 nucleotides read TGTGCCAGCAGTTCCGGGACAGGGGAAAACACCATATATTTT.

The chain links TRBV5-1 to TRBJ2-5, with 10 bases aligning to TRBD2. Germline assignment: CDR1 SGHRS and CDR2 YFSETQ. The junction had 11 bases not matched to a gene; V was cut back by 4 bases and J by 5 bases. This CDR3 is 16 amino acids long. The CDR3 nucleotides read TGCGCCAGCAGCCGAGGGATAGCGGGGGGCCAGGAGACCCAGTACTTC. This codes for CASSRGIAGGQETQYF. The variable domain in full, with the rest retrieved from reference TRBV5-1 and TRBJ2-5, is KAGVTQTPRYLIKTRGQQVTLSCSPISGHRSVSWYQQTPGQGLQFLFEYFSETQRNKGNFPGRFSGRQFSNSRSEMNVSTLELGDSALYLCASSRGIAGGQETQYFGPGTRLLVL.

This clone occurred once. The chain recombines TRBV6-4 with TRBJ2-7, with 12 bases aligning to TRBD2. Germline CDR1 is MRHNA and CDR2 is SNTAGT. This CDR3 is built from 14 residues. V trimming: 6 bases; J trimming: 7 bases; junction bases outside the gene matches: 7. Here the CDR3 DNA reads TGTGCCAGCAGACTAGCGGGGGGCCTCGGTGAGCAGTACTTC. As protein: CASRLAGGLGEQYF.

The chain recombines TRBV7-2 with TRBJ1-5, with D unresolved. CDR1 is SGHTA and CDR2 is FQGNSA in the germline V gene. V was pared by 6 bases and J by 7 bases, with 13 bases between. The CDR3 extends over 13 amino acids. CDR3 sequence reads: CASRLRAGQPQHF. For the CDR3, the DNA is TGTGCCAGCAGATTAAGGGCGGGCCAGCCCCAGCATTTT.

The gene calls are TRBV3-1 (or the pseudogene TRBV3-2) and TRBJ1-6; D gene uncertain. The V and J ends lost 1 base and 11 bases respectively, with 3 bases between them. CDR3 length: 11 residues. CDR1 and CDR2 from the germline V gene are LGHDT and YNNKEL (reference sequence). CDR3: CASSQGPPLHF. CDR3 coding DNA: TGTGCCAGCAGCCAAGGGCCACCCCTCCACTTT.

The V and J genes are TRBV6-5 and TRBJ1-2, with 7 nucleotides matching TRBD1. This CDR3 spans 12 amino acids. CDR1 and CDR2 (germline): MNHEY, SVGAGI. V lost 5 bases and J lost 3; bases outside the gene matches: 0. CDR3 region: CASSQGDYGYTF. DNA for the CDR3: TGTGCCAGCAGTCAGGGGGACTATGGCTACACCTTC.

The V call is TRBV18, the J call TRBJ1-1; tentative D call: TRBD1 (5 bases). The CDR3 runs 16 residues. CDR1 is KGHSH and CDR2 is LQKENI in the germline V gene. V was pared by 0 bases and J by 1 base, with 12 bases between. The CDR3 DNA is TGTGCCAGCTCACCACCTGGGGCCCTTCAGAACACTGAAGCTTTCTTT. Its protein product is CASSPPGALQNTEAFF.

The chain is built from TRBV7-6 and TRBJ1-3; no firm D call. Germline assignment: CDR1 SGHVS and CDR2 FNYEAQ. The CDR3 length is 17 residues. The germline V and J ends were trimmed by 1 base and 0 bases, with 13 bases remaining between them. The DNA for the CDR3 is TGTGCCAGCAGCTTAGTTAGTGGGCCTGGCTCTGGAAACACCATATATTTT. Translation: CASSLVSGPGSGNTIYF.

This clone was observed once. This chain connects TRBV5-1 to TRBJ2-5, with 12 bases identical to TRBD2. CDR1 SGHRS and CDR2 YFSETQ come from the germline V gene. Trimming cost V 0 bases and J 5 bases; bases outside gene matches: 8. The CDR3 consists of 17 residues. The chain's CDR3 is CASSLEASGGGSETQYF. The DNA for the CDR3 is TGCGCCAGCAGCTTGGAAGCTAGCGGGGGGGGCTCTGAGACCCAGTACTTC.

V is TRBV6-2 or TRBV6-3 and J is TRBJ2-1; TRBD1 aligns across 11 bases. This CDR3 spans 16 amino acids. From germline, CDR1 is MNHEY and CDR2 SVGEGT. V lost 6 bases, J lost 3 bases, and 7 bases stayed unmatched. The CDR3 reads CASSQGQGVIYNEQFF. CDR3 sequence (DNA): TGTGCCAGCAGCCAGGGACAGGGGGTAATCTACAATGAGCAGTTCTTC.

This chain uses TRBV9 with TRBJ1-6; 9 bases are shared with TRBD1. Losses at the gene ends were 5 bases for V and 13 bases for J; bases not matched to a gene: 10. CDR1 and CDR2 from the germline V gene are SGDLS and YYNGEE. CDR3 size: 14 residues. In nucleotides, the CDR3 is TGTGCCAGCAGTGAACCGGGACAGGGTGGGCCCCTCCACTTT. It specifies CASSEPGQGGPLHF.

The genes are TRBV5-1 and TRBJ1-2; D gene unclear. The CDR3 sequence is 13 residues long. Germline V gene data show CDR1 as SGHRS and CDR2 as YFSETQ. V was trimmed by 4 bases and J by 3 bases, leaving 10 bases between them. CDR3 sequence reads: CASSPPGYYGYTF. In DNA form, the CDR3 reads TGCGCCAGCAGCCCCCCGGGTTACTATGGCTACACCTTC.

V and J are TRBV27 and TRBJ2-1; 9 bases fit TRBD2. Germline-derived CDR1 and CDR2 are MNHEY and SMNVEV (reference sequence). J lost 6 bases, V lost 5 bases, and 14 bases had no gene match. The CDR3 is 17 amino acids. The CDR3 nucleotides read TGTGCCAGCAGTGACCCATCTGAGCGGGGGGTTCGCAATGAGCAGTTCTTC. It specifies CASSDPSERGVRNEQFF.

The V and J genes are TRBV2 and TRBJ1-2; 11 bases match TRBD1. Germline assignment: CDR1 SNHLY and CDR2 FYNNEI. This CDR3 spans 14 amino acids. Germline trimming cut 6 bases from V and 9 bases from J; bases unmatched to any gene: 9. The CDR3 reads CASRLGQGDNSYTF. The CDR3 DNA reads TGTGCCAGCAGACTGGGACAGGGGGATAATAGCTACACCTTC.

The sample holds one count of this clone. The chain joins TRBV6-6 to TRBJ2-5; 8 nucleotides line up with TRBD2. Germline lookup yields CDR1 MNHNY and CDR2 SVGAGI (reference sequence). V was clipped by 0 bases and J by 4 bases; unmatched bases: 4. The CDR3 runs 15 residues. The CDR3 sequence is CASSYSSLAGETQYF. CDR3 in DNA: TGTGCCAGCAGTTACTCGTCTCTAGCGGGAGAGACCCAGTACTTC.

The genes are TRBV29-1 and TRBJ1-2; TRBD1 matches 7 bases. The CDR3 length is 13 residues. Germline V gene sequence: CDR1 SQVTM, CDR2 ANQGSEA. With V trimmed by 5 bases and J by 9 bases, 12 bases remained unmatched. The CDR3 sequence: CSVTRQGPSSYTF. The CDR3 DNA reads TGCAGCGTTACCCGACAGGGTCCCTCCAGCTACACCTTC.

V gene TRBV5-8 combines with J gene TRBJ2-1; the D gene is possibly TRBD1 (6 bases). Germline CDR1 is SGHTS and CDR2 is YDEGEE. The CDR3 totals 15 residues. Trimming stripped 4 bases from V and 6 bases from J, with 17 bases between. The CDR3 sequence: CASSERQVLGNEQFF. CDR3 coding DNA: TGTGCCAGCAGCGAGAGACAGGTCCTCGGCAATGAGCAGTTCTTC.

This chain joins TRBV4-2 and TRBJ2-7, with 9 bases lining up with TRBD1. V trimming: 4 bases; J trimming: 2 bases; junction bases outside the gene matches: 6. In germline, CDR1 is LGHNA, CDR2 YNFKEQ. The CDR3 is 15 residues long. The CDR3 region is CASSRDRDPTYEQYF. The CDR3 DNA is TGTGCCAGCAGCCGGGACAGGGACCCAACCTACGAGCAGTACTTC.

The rearrangement joins TRBV6-5 to TRBJ2-7; TRBD1 matches at 9 bases. There are 13 residues in the CDR3. V lost 7 bases, J lost 0 bases, and 1 base stayed unmatched. Germline CDR1 is MNHEY and CDR2 is SVGAGI. The DNA of the CDR3 is TGTGCCAGCATACAGGGGGCCTCCTACGAGCAGTACTTC. As protein: CASIQGASYEQYF.

The rearrangement joins TRBV7-9 to TRBJ2-7; D gene ambiguous. V was pared by 5 bases and J by 2 bases, with 10 bases between. This CDR3 has 13 amino acids. From germline, CDR1 is SEHNR and CDR2 FQNEAQ (reference sequence). The CDR3 protein is CASSREVPYEQYF. The CDR3 DNA reads as TGTGCCAGCAGCCGAGAGGTCCCCTACGAGCAGTACTTC. The whole variable domain, filled in from reference TRBV7-9 and TRBJ2-7, reads DTGVSQNPRHKITKRGQNVTFRCDPISEHNRLYWYRQTLGQGPEFLTYFQNEAQLEKSRLLSDRFSAERPKGSFSTLEIQRTEQGDSAMYLCASSREVPYEQYFGPGTRLTVT.

This chain connects TRBV6-5 to TRBJ2-1; D perhaps matches TRBD2 (6 bases). Trimming took 8 bases from V and 4 from J, leaving 12 bases between them. This CDR3 contains 13 residues. In germline, CDR1 is MNHEY, CDR2 SVGAGI. This chain's CDR3 is CASGVADYNEQFF. In nucleotides, the CDR3 is TGTGCCAGCGGGGTAGCGGATTACAATGAGCAGTTCTTC.

The rearrangement uses TRBV18 and TRBJ1-1, with D unclear. The CDR3 length is 12 residues. Germline CDR1 reads KGHSH; CDR2 reads LQKENI. The V and J ends lost 4 bases and 7 bases respectively, with 10 bases between them. Written as DNA, the CDR3 is TGTGCCAGCTCACAAGAGACAAGTGAAGCTTTCTTT. Translating gives CASSQETSEAFF.

The rearrangement joins TRBV6-8 to TRBJ2-7, with 7 nucleotides matching TRBD1. Germline-derived CDR1 and CDR2 are MNHGY and SAAAGT. The CDR3 sequence is 13 residues long. The V segment lost 5 bases and the J segment 4 bases; nucleotides outside the gene matches: 5. CDR3 protein: CASSKGQKYEQYF. The CDR3 DNA reads as TGTGCCAGCAGTAAGGGACAGAAATACGAGCAGTACTTC.